The sequence of this TCR beta chain was determined in a study of blood T cell repertoires in COVID-19 (TCRdb year 2020). Regarding the complete study: Samples covering the acute and convalescent phases of COVID-19 were provided by collaborators in the United States, Italy and Spain. Sample metadata almost always included a de-identified subject ID, COVID-19 status, age in years and sex. Samples came from the ongoing ImmuneRACE study (first 160 participants) plus 1,254 subjects from 6 global collaborators. The material from the prospective study consisted of cDNA or gDNA derived from T cells, B-cell-depleted T cells, or PBMCs. Where available, HLA class I and class II types were taken from metadata supplied by the sample provider and were not determined by assay-based typing. Subjects who had been exposed to COVID-19, were actively infected with it, or had recovered from it provided the deeply sampled blood TCRbeta repertoires that made up the dataset. A freely available public database, intended as a resource for researchers studying the immune response to SARS-CoV-2, is where the repertoires were released. The paper's findings and limits, for the study overall: The quantity of clinical and demographic metadata differed by source and by participant and was supplied without curation.

Whole blood was collected in K2EDTA tubes by collaborating institutions according to the institutions' own protocols. Collaborator samples were shipped for TCRbeta analysis as frozen whole blood, isolated PBMCs, or DNA extracted from either sample type. This clone came up a few times. Its recognized antigen is unknown. One base away there is no much larger clone; base qualities are not given. Relative to germline, V is 2 bases shorter and J is 2 bases shorter, with 9 bases between their ends. Sequences MNHNY (CDR1) and SVGAGI (CDR2) are obtained from the germline V gene (reference sequence). The CDR3 goes from the cysteine to the phenylalanine over 14 residues. The entry retains the CDR3 DNA only, 42 bases that are in frame from base 1. The immunoSEQ Assay, a bias-controlled multiplex PCR, was used to amplify TCRbeta CDR3 regions from genomic DNA. The original methods were these. Nucleated cell counts per sample were estimated from amplification of reference gene primers within the assay. To quantify the absolute abundance of each unique TCRbeta CDR3 rearrangement, sequence reads were collapsed and filtered. For each sample, productive Simpson clonality was calculated as the square root of Simpson's diversity index across productive rearrangements. This is the immuneACCESS table as TCRdb keeps it, with only in-frame sequences that have V and J called. A part of the clones is gone; compared with another copy, unresolved V genes explain less than half, and the rest is unexplained. V and J calls plus clone size are reproduced from that table; the DNA served to infer D and trimming. This sample has some 190,000 clones in its table, and less than 80% of those were observed once. The ten largest make up under 15% of the sample.

This TCR was recovered from a woman in her 50s with acute or convalescent COVID-19. The chain was built from TRBV6-6 and TRBJ1-1, with no confident D gene call. The specimen sequenced was peripheral blood. The CDR3 region: CASSYQAPNTEAFF. In nucleotides, the sequence is TGTGCCAGCAGTTACCAGGCACCTAACACTGAAGCTTTCTTT.